This TCR beta chain derives from a study of cytomegalovirus exposure and HLA in healthy donors. Primers included in the PCR were 60 Vbeta and 13 Jbeta primers. TCRdb's table, derived via immunoSEQ multiplex PCR, lists solely in-frame clones and lacks some. In all, the sample yields 200,000 or so clones. The CDR3 has 17 residues. Germline lookup yields CDR1 LNHDA and CDR2 SQIVND (reference sequence). V was clipped by 5 bases and J by 0 bases, with 17 bases between them. A word on this clone: Its antigen remains unidentified.

Study-wide results and caveats: For most TCR beta V segments, an earlier analysis put the productive rate at about 87% or about 30% of the time. In a later analysis, a missense DCLRE1C variant was linked to TCR beta V- and J-gene trimming.

The sequence was obtained from a boy between 10 and 17 years old in good health and CMV-seronegative. The chain has TRBV19 and TRBJ1-5; a weak D match, TRBD1 (6 bases). The sample taken for sequencing was PBMCs. This CDR3 is CASSLLTGHYSNQPQHF. DNA for the CDR3: TGTGCCAGTAGTCTCTTGACGGGACATTATAGCAATCAGCCCCAGCATTTT.